Each of the 8 T cell receptor beta chains below was sequenced from the same sample in a study of a mutant IDH1 vaccine in newly diagnosed glioma. Antigens for these TCRs are unknown. The method was immunoSEQ multiplex PCR; TCRdb's version includes in-frame clones alone and lacks a portion of them. The sample contains 25,000 to 40,000 clones, 81% of which appear only once. Time point given: week 35, safety follow-up. In the vaccine, a single dose held 300 ug of the mutant IDH1 20-mer peptide, along with topical imiquimod. The sequencing here drew on PBMCs, taken from a glioma patient whose treatment included an IDH1 peptide vaccine. These receptors came from a man aged 25-40 years with glioma.

The chain employs TRBV7-9 and TRBJ1-3, with 8 bases that match TRBD1. The J segment lost 8 bases and the V segment lost 6 bases, leaving 6 bases of the junction unmatched. Germline lookup yields CDR1 SEHNR and CDR2 FQNEAQ (reference sequence). This CDR3 comprises 13 residues. DNA for the CDR3: TGTGCCAGCAGGAAAGGACAGGGATACACCATATATTTT. It yields the protein CASRKGQGYTIYF.

In the case of this clone: At one boundary the junction diverges from the germline segment, which might be a read error. The chain employs TRBV30 and TRBJ1-2; the D is unclear. CDR1 and CDR2 from the germline V gene are GTSNPN and SVGIG (reference sequence). This CDR3 spans 14 amino acids. In nucleotides, the CDR3 is TGTGCCCGGAGGGTTTCCGGGAGGTCCCAAGGCTACACCTTC. Translation gives CARRVSGRSQGYTF.

The chain recombines TRBV11-1 with TRBJ1-4; 9 nucleotides match TRBD1. V lost 0 bases, J lost 6 bases, and 8 bases stayed unmatched. Per the germline V gene, CDR1 is SGHAT and CDR2 is FQDESV (reference sequence). This CDR3 is built from 17 residues. CDR3 DNA: TGTGCCAGCAGCTTAGCCGGGACAGGGCGGATCGATGAAAAACTGTTTTTT. Translating gives CASSLAGTGRIDEKLFF. Combining the CDR3 with reference TRBV11-1 and TRBJ1-4 gives the whole variable domain EAEVAQSPRYKITEKSQAVAFWCDPISGHATLYWYRQILGQGPELLVQFQDESVVDDSQLPKDRFSAERLKGVDSTLKIQPAELGDSAMYLCASSLAGTGRIDEKLFFGSGTQLSVL.

The table lists this clone with a few counts. The V call is TRBV21-1, the J call TRBJ2-7; the table names TRBD2, a call not compared with the DNA. TRBV21-1 is deemed a pseudogene. CDR3 length: 19 residues. As DNA, the CDR3 is TGTGCCAGCAGCAAAGGACGACGGGAAAGCGGAGGCAGTAAGGACGAGCAGTACTTC. It codes for CASSKGRRESGGSKDEQYF.

DNA for the CDR3: TGTGCCAGCAGAAGGGGTGGATCAATTAACACTGAAGCTTTCTTT. Its translation is CASRRGGSINTEAFF. The chain carries TRBV19 and TRBJ1-1, with D maybe TRBD1 (5 bases). Trimming pared 9 bases from V and 2 bases from J, leaving 19 bases between. Germline V gene lookup returns CDR1 LNHDA and CDR2 SQIVND (reference sequence). This CDR3 comprises 15 residues.

The chain has TRBV7-8 and TRBJ2-2; no clear D. This CDR3 has 14 residues. V gave up 2 bases and J gave up 1 base, with 5 bases separating them. In germline, CDR1 is SGHVS, CDR2 FQNEAQ. This CDR3 reads CASSLRGNTGELFF. CDR3 DNA: TGTGCCAGCAGCTTAAGAGGGAACACCGGGGAGCTGTTTTTT.

The chain uses TRBV18 and TRBJ1-2; tentatively, D is TRBD1 (5 bases). The CDR3 spans 13 residues. Looked up from germline, CDR1 is KGHSH and CDR2 is LQKENI. Trimming pared 3 bases from V and 8 bases from J, leaving 13 bases between. CDR3 region: CASSPLGGAGYTF. CDR3 sequence (DNA): TGTGCCAGCTCACCCCTCGGAGGGGCGGGCTACACCTTC. Filled out from reference TRBV18 and TRBJ1-2, the complete variable domain reads NAGVMQNPRHLVRRRGQEARLRCSPMKGHSHVYWYRQLPEEGLKFMVYLQKENIIDESGMPKERFSAEFPKEGPSILRIQQVVRGDSAAYFCASSPLGGAGYTFGSGTRLTVV.

The V call is TRBV2, the J call TRBJ2-2; D perhaps matches TRBD2 (7 bases). V gave up 3 bases and J gave up 7 bases, with 15 bases separating them. Germline V CDR1 and CDR2: SNHLY, FYNNEI. This CDR3 spans 15 amino acids. The CDR3 sequence is CASSEGGAHGGELFF. CDR3 sequence (DNA): TGTGCCAGCAGTGAGGGGGGGGCGCATGGCGGGGAGCTGTTTTTT.